This T cell receptor beta chain derives from a study of blood T cell repertoires in COVID-19. Self-reported history from a screening survey and questionnaire set each donor's cohort. Measured with immunoSEQ multiplex PCR; TCRdb has only the in-frame clones, and not every one. In the table there are 350,000 to 450,000 clones, just over 90% of which are singletons. Germline V gene sequence: CDR1 SGHTA, CDR2 FQGNSA. V dropped 5 bases and J dropped 4 bases, with 9 bases sitting between them. The CDR3 covers 13 residues. The source of this sequence is a woman in her 40s who had been exposed to COVID-19. This rearrangement joins TRBV7-2 to TRBJ1-5; TRBD1 is a possible D gene (6 bases). Sequenced input: PBMCs or T cells enriched from blood (not recorded which). The CDR3 here is CASSPTGNQPQHF. The CDR3 coding sequence is TGTGCCAGCAGCCCCACAGGGAATCAGCCCCAGCATTTT.